The rows below give T cell receptor beta chains drawn from one sample of a study of CD8+CD57+ T cells in acquired aplastic anemia. TCRdb re-called the reads through MiXCR, storing one row per CDR3 protein. The top ten clones hold 7.8% of a sample with about 240,000 distinct CDR3 sequences, approximately 50% of them seen once. The sample taken for sequencing was sorted CD4+, CD8+, or CD8+CD57+ T cells (not recorded which) from PBMCs. These receptor sequences come from a human donor with aplastic anemia. Both conserved end residues are part of each CDR3. Each record gives: clone size, J gene, V gene, D gene, CDR3 protein, CDR3 DNA. The D gene is left open where the match is weak. Clone size is not always given. Where it is, it says once, few, many or a class for expanded clones.

>-|TRBJ1-6|TRBV7-9|-
CASSLGTSENSPLHF
TGTGCCAGCAGCTTAGGGACTTCCGAAAATTCACCCCTCCACTTT
>-|TRBJ1-1|TRBV20-1|-
CSARGAGDTEAFF
TGCAGTGCTAGAGGGGCGGGAGACACTGAAGCTTTCTTT
>many|TRBJ2-7|TRBV7-6|-
CASSLQETYEQYF
TGTGCCAGCAGCTTACAGGAGACCTACGAGCAGTACTTC
>-|TRBJ2-2|TRBV5-1|-
CASSADAGELFF
TGCGCCAGCAGCGCAGACGCAGGGGAGCTGTTTTTT
>-|TRBJ2-7|TRBV12-5|-
CAGVLAGEAYEQYF
TGTGCTGGTGTTCTCGCAGGGGAGGCCTACGAGCAGTACTTC
>-|TRBJ2-6|TRBV7-9|TRBD2
CASSLVERGGYVLTF
TGTGCCAGCAGCTTAGTCGAGCGGGGGGGCTACGTCCTGACTTTC
>-|TRBJ1-5|TRBV20-1|TRBD1
CSAPSPGTGFQPQHF
TGCAGTGCCCCATCGCCCGGGACAGGGTTTCAGCCCCAGCATTTT
>-|TRBJ1-2|TRBV25-1|-
CASVGQGKVYGYTF
TGTGCCAGCGTGGGGCAGGGGAAGGTCTATGGCTACACCTTC
>-|TRBJ2-3|TRBV7-9|-
CVSSSQGSEQYF
TGTGTCAGCAGCTCACAGGGTAGTGAGCAGTATTTT
>many|TRBJ2-3|TRBV10-3|-
CAISESQGVSDTQYF
TGTGCCATCAGTGAGTCGCAAGGAGTGTCAGATACGCAGTATTTT
>-|TRBJ2-5|TRBV5-4|-
CASSSQGASGSQYF
TGTGCCAGCAGCTCCCAGGGTGCTTCCGGGTCCCAGTACTTC
>many|TRBJ1-1|TRBV12-3/TRBV12-4|-
CASSSRGRGGTEAFF
TGTGCCAGCAGTTCCCGGGGGCGGGGAGGCACTGAAGCTTTCTTT
>many|TRBJ1-1|TRBV9|-
CASSDDYKGPKNTEAFF
TGTGCCAGCAGCGACGACTATAAGGGACCGAAGAACACTGAAGCTTTCTTT
>few|TRBJ1-1|TRBV20-1|TRBD1
CSAIGDRETEAFF
TGCAGTGCTATAGGGGACAGGGAAACTGAAGCTTTCTTT
>-|TRBJ2-7|TRBV7-9|TRBD1
CASSKPTGGDEQYF
TGTGCCAGCAGCAAGCCGACAGGGGGAGACGAGCAGTACTTC
>-|TRBJ1-1|TRBV20-1|TRBD1
CSASATGQVPLEASF
TGCAGTGCTAGCGCCACCGGACAGGTCCCGCTGGAGGCGTCGTTT
>-|TRBJ2-1|TRBV9|-
CASSVVEGRHNEQLF
TGTGCCAGCAGCGTAGTAGAGGGGCGTCACAATGAGCAGCTCTTC
>many|TRBJ2-7|TRBV4-3|TRBD2
CASSQDLAGGVYEQYF
TGCGCCAGCAGCCAAGATTTAGCGGGGGGCGTCTACGAGCAGTACTTC
>few|TRBJ2-7|TRBV15|TRBD2
CATSRAGGSYEQYF
TGTGCCACCAGCAGAGCGGGGGGCTCCTACGAGCAGTACTTC
>many|TRBJ1-1|TRBV4-3|-
CASSQKLWQPNTEAFF
TGCGCCAGCAGCCAAAAGCTATGGCAACCGAACACTGAAGCTTTCTTT
>-|TRBJ1-2|TRBV5-1|TRBD1
CASSSLDRAGPGGYTF
TGCGCCAGCAGCTCCTTAGACAGGGCAGGCCCTGGAGGCTACACCTTC
>-|TRBJ2-7|TRBV7-9|TRBD2
CASSQGRGIYQQYF
TGTGCCAGCAGCCAAGGGAGGGGTATATACCAGCAGTACTTC
>-|TRBJ2-7|TRBV6-5|TRBD1
CASSYGRIAWGTESPYEQYF
TGTGCCAGCAGTTACGGTCGGATCGCCTGGGGGACAGAGAGCCCCTACGAGCAGTACTTC
>few|TRBJ2-3|TRBV7-2|-
CASTVMAGTGDTQYF
TGTGCCAGCACCGTGATGGCGGGGACCGGAGATACGCAGTATTTT
>few|TRBJ1-2|TRBV7-9|-
CASSPGGDYGYTF
TGTGCCAGCAGCCCCGGTGGGGACTATGGCTACACCTTC
>-|TRBJ2-1|TRBV7-2|TRBD2
CASSSSGLTHSYNEQFF
TGTGCCAGCAGTTCTAGCGGACTAACCCACTCCTACAATGAGCAGTTCTTC
>many|TRBJ2-7|TRBV4-1|-
CASMFQGEQYF
TGCGCCAGCATGTTTCAGGGCGAGCAGTACTTC
>many|TRBJ2-1|TRBV6-6|-
CASLAGNEQFF
TGTGCCAGCCTAGCAGGGAATGAGCAGTTCTTC
>many|TRBJ2-2|TRBV7-9|-
CASRGIPAPNTGELFF
TGTGCCAGCAGGGGCATCCCGGCCCCGAACACCGGGGAGCTGTTTTTT
>-|TRBJ1-1|TRBV7-2|-
CASSLEAGVRFEAFF
TGTGCCAGCAGCTTAGAGGCAGGGGTCCGGTTCGAAGCTTTCTTT
>many|TRBJ1-6|TRBV7-9|-
CASSTTDTYSPLHF
TGTGCCAGCAGCACCACGGACACTTATTCACCCCTCCACTTT
>many|TRBJ1-3|TRBV29-1|-
CSVEDEGPGGNTIYF
TGCAGCGTTGAAGATGAGGGTCCAGGTGGAAACACCATATATTTT
>many|TRBJ2-7|TRBV20-1|TRBD2
CSARDALAGLHEQYF
TGCAGTGCTAGAGATGCTCTAGCGGGGTTACACGAGCAGTACTTC
>-|TRBJ1-2|TRBV5-6|-
CASSEGPYGYTF
TGTGCCAGCAGCGAGGGACCTTATGGCTACACCTTC
>-|TRBJ2-1|TRBV20-1|-
CSARRALDRPNYNEQFF
TGCAGTGCTAGAAGGGCCCTTGACAGGCCGAACTACAATGAGCAGTTCTTC
>large|TRBJ1-1|TRBV10-3|-
CAISDFVGMNTEAFF
TGTGCCATCAGTGATTTTGTGGGGATGAACACTGAAGCTTTCTTT
>-|TRBJ1-4|TRBV27|-
CASSFSTETYEKLFF
TGTGCCAGCAGTTTTTCGACGGAGACCTATGAAAAACTGTTTTTT
>-|TRBJ2-1|TRBV2|TRBD1
CASSKDRGNYEQFF
TGTGCCAGCAGCAAGGACAGGGGGAATTATGAGCAGTTCTTC
>many|TRBJ1-5|TRBV10-3|-
CAISESGSTNNQPQHF
TGTGCCATCAGTGAGTCAGGCAGCACCAACAATCAGCCCCAGCATTTT
>-|TRBJ2-3|TRBV29-1|TRBD2
CSVRLAGGFTDTQYF
TGCAGCGTTCGACTAGCGGGGGGCTTCACAGATACGCAGTATTTT
>few|TRBJ2-2|TRBV6-4|-
CASRPGPSEPGELFF
TGTGCCAGCAGGCCCGGGCCCTCTGAGCCCGGGGAGCTGTTTTTT
>many|TRBJ2-1|TRBV9|-
CASSVGGGPGNEQFF
TGTGCCAGCAGCGTTGGGGGGGGCCCCGGCAATGAGCAGTTCTTC
>-|TRBJ1-2|TRBV24-1|TRBD1
CASRKDRHENYGYTF
TGTGCCAGCAGGAAGGACAGGCATGAAAACTATGGCTACACCTTC
>many|TRBJ2-1|TRBV27|-
CASSAGVSEQFF
TGTGCCAGCAGTGCAGGGGTTAGTGAGCAGTTCTTC
>-|TRBJ2-7|TRBV6-5|-
CASSARGDYEQYF
TGTGCCAGCAGTGCCAGGGGGGACTACGAGCAGTACTTC
>-|TRBJ2-7|TRBV20-1|TRBD1
CSAREGTGGYEQYF
TGCAGTGCTAGAGAAGGGACAGGGGGCTACGAGCAGTACTTC
>many|TRBJ2-7|TRBV30|-
CAWRQGTSHEQYF
TGTGCCTGGAGGCAGGGAACTTCTCACGAGCAGTACTTC
>many|TRBJ1-1|TRBV14|-
CASSQETGDPAFEAFF
TGTGCCAGCAGCCAGGAAACGGGGGATCCGGCTTTTGAAGCTTTCTTT